Listed below are T cell receptor beta chains from one sample, sequenced in a study of control samples from healthy donors and cancer patients. Libraries were prepared by immunoSEQ multiplex PCR; TCRdb keeps only in-frame clonotypes and omits some of them. The repertoire includes around 120,000 clones, approximately 90% of them detected once, and over 2% sits in the top ten. The specimen was blood. Receptor source: a woman in her 70s in good health. Each CDR3 is given with its conserved first and last residue. D genes are given only for firm matches. Expanded clones get a size class; other rows say once, few or many, or leave the size out.

>TRBJ2-5|.|TRBD1|TRBV19|15
TGTGCCAGTAGTATCTCCGGGACAGGGGCGGAGACCCAGTACTTC
CASSISGTGAETQYF
>TRBJ1-4|.|TRBD1|TRBV14|16
TGTGCCAGCAGCCAAGCGGTGGACAGGGTAGGGGAAAAACTGTTTTTT
CASSQAVDRVGEKLFF
>TRBJ1-1|.|.|TRBV18|12
TGTGCCAGCTCACCAGGGTTAACTGAAGCTTTCTTT
CASSPGLTEAFF
>TRBJ1-5|.|.|TRBV19|15
TGTGCCAGTAGTATTTGGCAGGGAGGCAATCAGCCCCAGCATTTT
CASSIWQGGNQPQHF
>TRBJ2-5|.|.|TRBV28|14
TGTGCCAGCAGTGACCAGGGGTCCAAGGAGACCCAGTACTTC
CASSDQGSKETQYF
>TRBJ2-2|.|.|TRBV5-6|14
TGTGCCAGCAGCTTGAGAGGGGGCACCGGGGAGCTGTTTTTT
CASSLRGGTGELFF
>TRBJ2-1|.|TRBD2|TRBV7-2|15
TGTGCCAGCAGCACACTAGCGAATACTTACAATGAGCAGTTCTTC
CASSTLANTYNEQFF
>TRBJ1-6|once|TRBD1|TRBV5-6|17
TGTGCCAGCAGCTATGAAGAAGGACAGGGCGACAATTCACCCCTCCACTTT
CASSYEEGQGDNSPLHF
>TRBJ1-1|.|.|TRBV2|13
TGTGCCAGCAGGATCCGGGTGGCCACTGAAGCTTTCTTT
CASRIRVATEAFF
>TRBJ1-1|.|.|TRBV7-2|15
TGTGCCAGCAGCTTAGGTTTTCAGGGACGCACTGAAGCTTTCTTT
CASSLGFQGRTEAFF
>TRBJ1-5|once|.|TRBV6-5|12
TGTGCCAGCAGTACCCCGGGTCAGCCCCAGCATTTT
CASSTPGQPQHF
>TRBJ2-7|.|TRBD2|TRBV7-2|16
TGTGCCAGCAGCTTAGTTGGGACTAGCGGTGACTACGAGCAGTACTTC
CASSLVGTSGDYEQYF
>TRBJ1-2|.|.|TRBV24-1|14
TGTGCCACCAGTGATTTCAGGGCTGACTATGGCTACACCTTC
CATSDFRADYGYTF
>TRBJ2-5|.|.|TRBV14|12
TGTGCCAGCAGCCGCGATTCCGAGACCCAGTACTTC
CASSRDSETQYF
>TRBJ1-1|.|.|TRBV13|14
TGTGCCAGCAGCTTAGGGGGGCTAAGGACTGAAGCTTTCTTT
CASSLGGLRTEAFF
>TRBJ1-1|.|.|TRBV29-1|12
TGCAGCATAAGCCCAATGAACACTGAAGCTTTCTTT
CSISPMNTEAFF